This paragraph reports one T cell receptor (beta chain). Its specificity is unknown. These data are taken from a study of cytomegalovirus exposure and HLA in healthy donors. Looking at the study overall: Most genotyped donors, over 70% of some 400, had Caucasian-associated genetic ancestry.

V lost 6 bases and J lost 10, with 21 bases in between. Germline V CDR1 and CDR2: MNHNS, SASEGT. This CDR3 spans 14 amino acids. Primers: 60 Vbeta forward and 13 Jbeta reverse. Assay used: immunoSEQ multiplex PCR; TCRdb lists only in-frame clones, some missing. Here the sample spans tens of thousands of clones, approximately 71% being singletons. Study-level points and caveats: The authors later found TCR association rates varying by HLA locus, with DRB1 most and HLA-C fewest. Several of the most significant clusters appeared linked to common viral pathogens, based on a later analysis.

The receptor comes from a woman between 40 and 55 years old in good health and CMV-seronegative. The chain combines TRBV6-1 with TRBJ1-1, with D hard to call. Sequencing input: PBMCs. The CDR3 here is CASRPREHPGGAFF. CDR3 coding DNA: TGTGCCAGCAGACCCCGCGAGCATCCCGGTGGAGCTTTCTTT.